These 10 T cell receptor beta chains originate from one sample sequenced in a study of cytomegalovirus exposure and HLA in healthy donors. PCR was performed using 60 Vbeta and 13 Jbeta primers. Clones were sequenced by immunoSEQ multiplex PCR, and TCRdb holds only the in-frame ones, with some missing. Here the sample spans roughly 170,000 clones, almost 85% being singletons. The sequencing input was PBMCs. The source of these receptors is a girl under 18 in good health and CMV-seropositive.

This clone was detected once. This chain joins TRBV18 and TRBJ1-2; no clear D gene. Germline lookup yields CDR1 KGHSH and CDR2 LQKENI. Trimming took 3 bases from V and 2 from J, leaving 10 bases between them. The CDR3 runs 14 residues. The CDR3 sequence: CASSPPGTNYGYTF. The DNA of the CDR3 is TGTGCCAGCTCACCCCCAGGCACCAACTATGGCTACACCTTC.

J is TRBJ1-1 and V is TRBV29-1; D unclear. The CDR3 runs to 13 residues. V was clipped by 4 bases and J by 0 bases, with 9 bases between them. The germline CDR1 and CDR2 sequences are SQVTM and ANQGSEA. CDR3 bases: TGCAGCGTTGTGTGGGCAATGAACACTGAAGCTTTCTTT. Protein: CSVVWAMNTEAFF.

DNA of the CDR3: TGTGCCAGCAGTTTATCGAGACAGCGCTATGGCTACACCTTC. Its protein is CASSLSRQRYGYTF. This chain uses TRBV27 with TRBJ1-2, with a tentative D call TRBD1 (5 bases). The CDR3 totals 14 residues. From germline, CDR1 is MNHEY and CDR2 SMNVEV (reference sequence). V was cut by 0 bases and J by 4 bases, with 9 bases left in between.

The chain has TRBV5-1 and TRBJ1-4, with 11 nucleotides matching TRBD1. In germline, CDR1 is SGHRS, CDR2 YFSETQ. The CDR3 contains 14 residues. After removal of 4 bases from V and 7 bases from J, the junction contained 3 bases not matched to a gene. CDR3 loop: CASSPDRGREKLFF. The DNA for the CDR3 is TGCGCCAGCAGCCCGGACAGGGGGCGTGAAAAACTGTTTTTT.

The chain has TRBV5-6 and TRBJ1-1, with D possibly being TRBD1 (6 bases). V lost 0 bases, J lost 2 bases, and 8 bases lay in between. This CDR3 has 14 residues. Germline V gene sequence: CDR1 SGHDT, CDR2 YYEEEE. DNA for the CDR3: TGTGCCAGCAGCTTGGTAGGGGGTAACACTGAAGCTTTCTTT. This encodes CASSLVGGNTEAFF.

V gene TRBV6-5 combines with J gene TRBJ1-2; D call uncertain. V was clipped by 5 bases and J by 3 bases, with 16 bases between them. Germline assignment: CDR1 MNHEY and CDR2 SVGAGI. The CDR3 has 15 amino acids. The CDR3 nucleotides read TGTGCCAGCAGTCTTGGACCCAGCGGCCACTATGGCTACACCTTC. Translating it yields CASSLGPSGHYGYTF.

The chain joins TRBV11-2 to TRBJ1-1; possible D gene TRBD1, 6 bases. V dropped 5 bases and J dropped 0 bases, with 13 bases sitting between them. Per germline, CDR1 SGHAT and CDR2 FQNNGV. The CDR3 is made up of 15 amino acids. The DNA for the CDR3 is TGTGCCAGCAGCCTACCGGGACAAATGAACACTGAAGCTTTCTTT. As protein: CASSLPGQMNTEAFF.

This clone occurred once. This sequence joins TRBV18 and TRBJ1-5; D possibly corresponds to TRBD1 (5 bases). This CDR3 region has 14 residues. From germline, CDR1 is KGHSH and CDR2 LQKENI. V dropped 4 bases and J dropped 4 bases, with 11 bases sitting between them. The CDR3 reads CASSLGGGNQPQHF. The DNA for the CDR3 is TGTGCCAGCTCACTCGGGGGGGGGAATCAGCCCCAGCATTTT.

The CDR3 sequence is CASSETGTDTQYF. The CDR3 coding sequence is TGCGCCAGCAGTGAGACTGGCACAGATACGCAGTATTTT. V gene TRBV10-1 combines with J gene TRBJ2-3; D uncertain. V was cut by 2 bases and J by 1 base, with 4 bases left in between. Germline CDR1 and CDR2: WNHNN and SYGVQD (reference sequence). The CDR3 length is 13 residues.

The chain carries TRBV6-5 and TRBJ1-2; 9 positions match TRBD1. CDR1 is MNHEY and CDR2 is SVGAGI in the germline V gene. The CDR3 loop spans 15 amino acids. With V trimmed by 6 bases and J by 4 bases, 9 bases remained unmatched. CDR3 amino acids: CASRPDRGRGYGYTF. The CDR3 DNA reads TGTGCCAGCAGGCCGGACAGGGGAAGAGGCTATGGCTACACCTTC.